The 32 T cell receptor beta chains given below trace back to one sample, sequenced in a study of beta chain features in type 1 diabetes. The study reverse transcribed the entire isolated RNA, so it sequenced expressed TCRB transcripts. This table comes from immunoSEQ multiplex PCR, and its TCRdb copy is limited to in-frame clones, with some not included. The repertoire has roughly 150,000 clones, about 8.1% of them found once; the top ten carry less than 0.85%. Input material: central memory CD4+ T cells from blood. These receptors were obtained from a man aged 18 to 35 in good health.

This clone was counted only a few times. This chain connects TRBV7-9 to TRBJ1-4, with D perhaps matching TRBD1 (5 bases). The V and J ends lost 1 base and 0 bases respectively, with 9 bases between them. The CDR3 loop spans 16 amino acids. Looked up from germline, CDR1 is SEHNR and CDR2 is FQNEAQ (reference sequence). The DNA of the CDR3 is TGTGCCAGCAGCTTAGGAGGGACTGCAACTAATGAAAAACTGTTTTTT. Residues: CASSLGGTATNEKLFF.

V gene TRBV5-6 combines with J gene TRBJ2-7, with 15 bases that match TRBD2. Germline CDR1 reads SGHDT; CDR2 reads YYEEEE. CDR3 size: 16 residues. Trimming took 4 bases from V and 4 from J; bases not matched to a gene: 6. The DNA for the CDR3 is TGTGCCAGCAGCCCCGTTGGACTAGCGGGAGGGTACGAGCAGTACTTC. As protein: CASSPVGLAGGYEQYF.

This clone has more than one count but fewer than ten. This chain uses TRBV4-1 with TRBJ2-3, with D uncertain. The germline gives CDR1 MGHRA, CDR2 YSYEKL. CDR3 length: 16 residues. Trimming removed 0 bases from V and 0 bases from J, with 10 bases in between. The CDR3 loop reads CASSQDRHSSTDTQYF. The CDR3 DNA follows: TGCGCCAGCAGCCAAGATCGTCACAGTAGCACAGATACGCAGTATTTT.

This clone was detected a few times. The gene calls are TRBV21-1 and TRBJ1-1; the tabulated D call, TRBD1, remains unverified against the DNA. TRBV21-1 is labeled a pseudogene. This CDR3 has 14 amino acids. The CDR3 DNA sequence: TGTGCCAGCAGCGACAGGGCTTTTAACACTGAAGCTTTCTTT. This codes for CASSDRAFNTEAFF.

This sequence joins TRBV6-5 and TRBJ2-7, with D maybe TRBD1 (5 bases). The CDR3 loop spans 13 amino acids. Germline V gene lookup returns CDR1 MNHEY and CDR2 SVGAGI. V lost 6 bases and J lost 5, with 14 bases in between. The CDR3 sequence: CASSFQIRDEQYF. The CDR3 DNA reads as TGTGCCAGCAGCTTTCAGATCAGGGACGAGCAGTACTTC.

The V gene is TRBV5-1, the J gene TRBJ1-1, with D unresolved. Germline lookup yields CDR1 SGHRS and CDR2 YFSETQ. V was cut by 0 bases and J by 6 bases, with 15 bases left in between. There are 15 residues in the CDR3. Here the CDR3 DNA reads TGCGCCAGCAGCTTGGGCCAGACTGGCCCCGCTGAAGCTTTCTTT. It translates to CASSLGQTGPAEAFF.

This clone occurred a few times. The rearrangement links TRBV6-5 to TRBJ1-6; D is uncertain. CDR1 MNHEY and CDR2 SVGAGI come from the germline V gene. The CDR3 has 16 amino acids. The V and J ends lost 0 bases and 5 bases respectively, with 11 bases between them. CDR3 coding DNA: TGTGCCAGCAGTTACTCCGAAGGGAGGGATAATTCACCCCTCCACTTT. This translates into CASSYSEGRDNSPLHF.

This chain links TRBV5-4 with TRBJ2-3, with D possibly being TRBD2 (5 bases). Trimming took 0 bases from V and 0 from J, leaving 8 bases between them. Germline V gives CDR1 SGHNT, CDR2 YYREEE (reference sequence). CDR3 length: 15 amino acids. CDR3 region: CASSLDPGSTDTQYF. CDR3 coding DNA: TGTGCCAGCAGCTTGGATCCGGGGAGCACAGATACGCAGTATTTT.

The V gene is TRBV7-3, the J gene TRBJ2-5; D may be TRBD1 (5 bases). This CDR3 contains 16 residues. The V end was cut by 1 base, the J end by 1 base, with 13 bases between. The V gene's germline CDR1 is SGHTA and CDR2 FQGTGA. The CDR3 sequence: CASSLRVRVPQETQYF. The DNA for the CDR3 is TGTGCCAGCAGCTTAAGAGTCAGGGTACCCCAAGAGACCCAGTACTTC.

This clone has more than one count but fewer than ten. The rearrangement links TRBV5-1 to TRBJ2-7; TRBD1 matches at 10 bases. The CDR3 loop spans 15 amino acids. J lost 2 bases, V lost 4 bases, and 6 bases had no gene match. The germline V gene has CDR1 SGHRS and CDR2 YFSETQ. The CDR3 nucleotides read TGCGCCAGCAGCCGACAGGGGGCCAAAACCTACGAGCAGTACTTC. Its translation is CASSRQGAKTYEQYF.

Ten or more counts support this clone. The chain couples TRBV2 to TRBJ2-7; D is unresolved. In germline, CDR1 is SNHLY, CDR2 FYNNEI. The CDR3 is made up of 11 amino acids. Trimming shortened V by 3 bases and J by 3 bases, and 3 bases separated the two germline ends. CDR3 sequence (DNA): TGTGCCAGCAGTGACAGCTACGAGCAGTACTTC. Encoded protein: CASSDSYEQYF.

The chain couples TRBV5-4 to TRBJ2-7; D is possibly TRBD2 (6 bases). The germline gives CDR1 SGHNT, CDR2 YYREEE (reference sequence). CDR3 size: 15 residues. Trimming stripped 0 bases from V and 5 bases from J, with 15 bases between. CDR3 in DNA: TGTGCCAGCAGCTTGGCCAACATAGGAGGGAACGAGCAGTACTTC. Translating it yields CASSLANIGGNEQYF.

This clone was detected a few times. The chain recombines TRBV10-3 with TRBJ2-7; a weak D match, TRBD1 (7 bases). Germline CDR1 ENHRY, CDR2 SYGVKD. There are 15 residues in the CDR3. Trimming removed 6 bases at V and 5 bases at J, with 20 bases between. The CDR3 reads CAIRDGRGAVDEQYF. The CDR3 nucleotides read TGTGCCATCAGGGACGGCAGGGGGGCTGTCGACGAGCAGTACTTC.

This sequence joins TRBV6-1 and TRBJ1-5; 9 bases agree with TRBD1. Unmatched junction bases numbered 10, after V lost 4 bases and J lost 3 bases. From germline, CDR1 is MNHNS and CDR2 SASEGT. The CDR3 has 17 amino acids. CDR3 region: CASSGPGTGRYNQPQHF. The DNA for the CDR3 is TGTGCCAGCAGTGGTCCCGGGACAGGGAGGTACAATCAGCCCCAGCATTTT.

Notes on this clone: At the DNA level, this CDR3 is encoded by other sequences in the same sample as well. The chain carries TRBV5-5 and TRBJ2-2, with a weak D call TRBD1 (5 bases). The CDR3 loop spans 15 amino acids. Germline lookup yields CDR1 SGHKS and CDR2 YYEKEE (reference sequence). Trimming left V 1 base short and J 1 base short, with 8 bases between. CDR3 coding DNA: TGTGCCAGCAGCTTGAATCAGGGGAACACCGGGGAGCTGTTTTTT. Its translation: CASSLNQGNTGELFF.

V and J are TRBV11-3 and TRBJ2-3; no firm D call. Germline V lookup: CDR1 SGHNT, CDR2 YENEEA. The V and J ends lost 8 bases and 6 bases respectively, with 15 bases between them. This CDR3 has 13 residues. The CDR3: CASSLSRMDTQYF. DNA of the CDR3: TGTGCCAGCTCTCTCTCTCGTATGGATACGCAGTATTTT.

There are a few counts of this clone. The chain joins TRBV7-2 to TRBJ2-3; TRBD1 might be the D (6 bases). Germline lookup yields CDR1 SGHTA and CDR2 FQGNSA. V was cut by 4 bases and J by 0 bases, with 11 bases left in between. The CDR3 totals 15 residues. The CDR3 reads CASSSTGHSTDTQYF. The CDR3 coding sequence is TGTGCCAGCAGCTCAACGGGACACAGCACAGATACGCAGTATTTT.

This clone was found a few times. The chain carries TRBV4-2 and TRBJ1-2; TRBD1 agrees at 8 bases. The trim removed 6 bases at V and 0 bases at J, leaving 6 bases unmatched. Germline CDR1 reads LGHNA; CDR2 reads YNFKEQ. The CDR3 runs 15 residues. CDR3 DNA: TGTGCCAGCAGAGGAGACAGGGGAGCTAACTATGGCTACACCTTC. Amino acids: CASRGDRGANYGYTF.

The chain employs TRBV5-4 and TRBJ1-1, with TRBD1 matching over 7 bases. Germline V lookup: CDR1 SGHNT, CDR2 YYREEE (reference sequence). The CDR3 runs 16 residues. J gave up 1 base and V 4 bases, and 10 bases lay outside the gene matches. CDR3 region: CASSTMGQSWNTEAFF. CDR3 DNA: TGTGCCAGCAGCACGATGGGACAGTCCTGGAACACTGAAGCTTTCTTT.

The chain links TRBV5-1 to TRBJ2-7; tentative D call: TRBD2 (5 bases). V lost 3 bases and J lost 3, with 19 bases in between. Germline V gene sequence: CDR1 SGHRS, CDR2 YFSETQ. The CDR3 covers 16 residues. The CDR3 DNA sequence: TGCGCCAGCAGCTCGAGTACTAGTCTCCAGCTCTACGAGCAGTACTTC. Residues: CASSSSTSLQLYEQYF.

Ten or more counts support this clone. The gene calls are TRBV30 and TRBJ2-1, with a tentative D call TRBD1 (6 bases). V was trimmed by 4 bases and J by 0 bases, leaving 16 bases between them. CDR1 and CDR2 from the germline V gene are GTSNPN and SVGIG (reference sequence). The CDR3 consists of 16 residues. Here the CDR3 DNA reads TGTGCCTGGACTTCTTGGGGGCGGAGCTCCTACAATGAGCAGTTCTTC. Translating gives CAWTSWGRSSYNEQFF.

This clone turned up a few times. The V gene is TRBV5-4, the J gene TRBJ2-3; 12 nucleotides line up with TRBD2. Trimming took 2 bases from V and 5 from J; bases not matched to a gene: 9. This CDR3 has 17 amino acids. Per germline, CDR1 SGHNT and CDR2 YYREEE (reference sequence). CDR3 residues: CASSFATSGSLRDTQYF. The CDR3 coding sequence is TGTGCCAGCAGCTTCGCGACTAGCGGGAGCCTAAGAGATACGCAGTATTTT. The full variable domain, in which reference TRBV5-4 and TRBJ2-3 provide the parts outside the CDR3, is ETGVTQSPTHLIKTRGQQVTLRCSSQSGHNTVSWYQQALGQGPQFIFQYYREEENGRGNFPPRFSGLQFPNYSSELNVNALELDDSALYLCASSFATSGSLRDTQYFGPGTRLTVL.

The table lists this clone with a few counts. The V and J genes are TRBV5-4 and TRBJ2-7; 14 bases are shared with TRBD2. Germline lookup yields CDR1 SGHNT and CDR2 YYREEE (reference sequence). Unmatched junction bases numbered 5, after V lost 4 bases and J lost 5 bases. CDR3 size: 15 residues. CDR3 sequence: CASSTRLAGGDEQYF. In nucleotides, the CDR3 is TGTGCCAGCAGCACCCGACTAGCGGGGGGGGACGAGCAGTACTTC.

The V call is TRBV11-3, the J call TRBJ2-5; the D gene is possibly TRBD1 (6 bases). The germline gives CDR1 SGHNT, CDR2 YENEEA. The germline V and J ends were trimmed by 6 bases and 4 bases, with 18 bases remaining between them. This CDR3 contains 15 residues. This chain's CDR3 is CASSRGPGHGETQYF. In nucleotides, the CDR3 is TGTGCCAGCAGTCGGGGTCCGGGACACGGAGAGACCCAGTACTTC.

In its sample, this clone was seen a few times. This chain connects TRBV5-4 to TRBJ2-7; 11 nucleotides align to TRBD1. V lost 4 bases and J lost 5; bases outside the gene matches: 5. Germline CDR1 SGHNT, CDR2 YYREEE (reference sequence). This CDR3 comprises 14 residues. The CDR3 protein is CASSGGQGGHEQYF. Written as DNA, the CDR3 is TGTGCCAGCAGCGGGGGACAGGGGGGACACGAGCAGTACTTC.

The chain has TRBV27 and TRBJ2-2, with TRBD1 matching over 7 bases. The germline V gene encodes CDR1 MNHEY and CDR2 SMNVEV (reference sequence). The CDR3 has 16 amino acids. Germline trimming cut 6 bases from V and 3 bases from J; bases unmatched to any gene: 10. The CDR3 loop reads CASSPPTGAHTGELFF. CDR3 DNA: TGTGCCAGCAGCCCGCCTACAGGGGCGCACACCGGGGAGCTGTTTTTT.

The genes are TRBV28 and TRBJ2-7; TRBD1 might be the D (7 bases). Trimming cost V 2 bases and J 6 bases, with 8 bases left between them. The CDR3 covers 12 residues. Germline V gene data show CDR1 as MDHEN and CDR2 as SYDVKM. CDR3 in amino acids: CASSLQGGEQYF. CDR3 nucleotide sequence: TGTGCCAGCAGTTTACAGGGGGGCGAGCAGTACTTC.

The V call is TRBV28, the J call TRBJ1-3; D possibly corresponds to TRBD1 (5 bases). Trimming took off 4 bases at V and 4 bases at J, with 11 bases between the two ends. This CDR3 contains 14 residues. CDR1 is MDHEN and CDR2 is SYDVKM in the germline V gene. In DNA, the CDR3 is TGTGCCAGCAGTTCCCCAGGGAGGGGAAACACCATATATTTT. Its protein is CASSSPGRGNTIYF.

This clone was seen a few times. This chain links TRBV7-8 with TRBJ1-2; D possibly corresponds to TRBD1 (5 bases). Looked up from germline, CDR1 is SGHVS and CDR2 is FQNEAQ. The CDR3 runs 14 residues. The V and J ends lost 2 bases and 6 bases respectively, with 13 bases between them. CDR3 sequence reads: CASSLSRQGDGYTF. In DNA, the CDR3 is TGTGCCAGCAGCTTAAGTAGGCAGGGCGATGGCTACACCTTC. The full variable domain, in which reference TRBV7-8 and TRBJ1-2 provide the parts outside the CDR3, is GAGVSQSPRYKVAKRGQDVALRCDPISGHVSLFWYQQALGQGPEFLTYFQNEAQLDKSGLPSDRFFAERPEGSVSTLKIQRTQQEDSAVYLCASSLSRQGDGYTFGSGTRLTVV.

The chain uses TRBV27 and TRBJ2-7, with a possible D match to TRBD2 (5 bases). Trimming removed 0 bases from V and 0 bases from J, with 6 bases in between. The CDR3 length is 14 residues. The V gene's germline CDR1 is MNHEY and CDR2 SMNVEV (reference sequence). Here the CDR3 reads CASSLSRGSYEQYF. CDR3 bases: TGTGCCAGCAGTTTATCCCGGGGCTCCTACGAGCAGTACTTC.

In DNA form, the CDR3 reads TGTGCCAGCAGCTTAAGACAGGGCACGAACACTGAAGCTTTCTTT. Encoded protein: CASSLRQGTNTEAFF. This chain uses TRBV7-2 with TRBJ1-1, with TRBD1 matching 7 bases. This CDR3 is 15 amino acids long. Germline trimming cut 2 bases from V and 1 base from J; bases unmatched to any gene: 4. In germline, CDR1 is SGHTA, CDR2 FQGNSA.

The CDR3 protein is CASSFSGGTDTQYF. The CDR3 DNA reads as TGTGCCAGCAGCTTTAGCGGGGGAACAGATACGCAGTATTTT. The chain recombines TRBV7-8 with TRBJ2-3, with 9 nucleotides matching TRBD2. The CDR3 is made up of 14 amino acids. Per germline, CDR1 SGHVS and CDR2 FQNEAQ. The J segment lost 3 bases and the V segment lost 3 bases, leaving 1 base of the junction unmatched. Looking up the rest from reference TRBV7-8 and TRBJ2-3 gives the full variable domain: GAGVSQSPRYKVAKRGQDVALRCDPISGHVSLFWYQQALGQGPEFLTYFQNEAQLDKSGLPSDRFFAERPEGSVSTLKIQRTQQEDSAVYLCASSFSGGTDTQYFGPGTRLTVL.